Below, one T cell receptor (beta chain) is given with its context. Sequencing used immunoSEQ multiplex PCR; TCRdb keeps in-frame clones, though not all of them. The sample carries some 2.4 million clones, over 85% recorded once. The data belong to a study of shared clonotypes between healthy human individuals. The source is a man between 18 and 29 years old in good health. Some clones in this sample may be carry-over from other donors' samples. The sequencing sample was made of naive CD4+ T cells from PBMCs. As for subset: CD45RA+ positively selected.

CDR3 sequence reads: CASSYTGGLEQYF. In DNA form, the CDR3 reads TGTGCCAGCAGCTACACCGGGGGCCTAGAGCAGTACTTC. The chain carries TRBV11-1 and TRBJ2-7; D may be TRBD1 or TRBD2 (6 bases each). This CDR3 has 13 amino acids. Looked up from germline, CDR1 is SGHAT and CDR2 is FQDESV (reference sequence). V was trimmed by 4 bases and J by 7 bases, leaving 14 bases between them.